This T cell receptor (beta chain) originates from a study of blood T cell repertoires in COVID-19. Study background: Specimens from acute and convalescent COVID-19 originated in the United States, Italy and Spain.

Regarding this clone: This specimen includes other DNA sequences encoding the same CDR3.

Produced via immunoSEQ multiplex PCR; TCRdb's table is partial and in-frame only. Among a few hundred thousand clones listed, roughly 91% were seen once. The CDR3 is made up of 14 amino acids. CDR1 and CDR2 from the germline V gene are SQVTM and ANQGSEA. After removal of 6 bases from V and 5 bases from J, the junction contained 8 bases not matched to a gene. Cohorts were determined from participant-reported clinical history. The TCR was taken from a young woman who had recovered from COVID-19. Sequencing was carried out using PBMCs or T cells enriched from blood (not recorded which). V is TRBV29-1 and J is TRBJ1-1; 11 nucleotides align to TRBD1. CDR3 nucleotide sequence: TGCAGCGTCGCCGCTGGGACAGGGGGAACTGAAGCTTTCTTT. It is translated as CSVAAGTGGTEAFF.